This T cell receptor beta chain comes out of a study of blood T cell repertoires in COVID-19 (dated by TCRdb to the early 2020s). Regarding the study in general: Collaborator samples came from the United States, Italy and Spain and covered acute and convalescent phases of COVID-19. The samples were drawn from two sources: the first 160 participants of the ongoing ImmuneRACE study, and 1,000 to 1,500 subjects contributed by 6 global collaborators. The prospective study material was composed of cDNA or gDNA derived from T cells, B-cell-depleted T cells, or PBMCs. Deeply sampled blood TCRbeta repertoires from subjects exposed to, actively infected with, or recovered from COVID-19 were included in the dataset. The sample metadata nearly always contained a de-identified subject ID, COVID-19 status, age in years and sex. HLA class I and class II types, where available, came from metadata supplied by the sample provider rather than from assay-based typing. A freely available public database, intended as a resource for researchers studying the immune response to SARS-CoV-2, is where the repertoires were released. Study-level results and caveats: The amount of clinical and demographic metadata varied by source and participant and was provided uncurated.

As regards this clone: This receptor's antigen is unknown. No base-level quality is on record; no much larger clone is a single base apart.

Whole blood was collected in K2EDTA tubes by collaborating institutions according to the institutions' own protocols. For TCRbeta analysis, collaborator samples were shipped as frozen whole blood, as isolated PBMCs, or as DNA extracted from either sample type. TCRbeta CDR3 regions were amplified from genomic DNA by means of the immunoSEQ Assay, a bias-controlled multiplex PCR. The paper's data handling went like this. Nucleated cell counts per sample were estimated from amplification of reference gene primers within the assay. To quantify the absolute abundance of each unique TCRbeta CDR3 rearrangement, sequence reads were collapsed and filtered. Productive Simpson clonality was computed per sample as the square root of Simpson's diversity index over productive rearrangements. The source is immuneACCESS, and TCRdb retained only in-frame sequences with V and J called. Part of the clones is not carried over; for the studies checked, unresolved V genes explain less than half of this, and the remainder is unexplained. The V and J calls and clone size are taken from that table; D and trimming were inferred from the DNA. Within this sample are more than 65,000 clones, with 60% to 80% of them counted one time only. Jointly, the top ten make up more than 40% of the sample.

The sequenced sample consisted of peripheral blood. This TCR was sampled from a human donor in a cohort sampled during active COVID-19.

The CDR3 loop reads CASSIDRRRDTEAFF. Read as DNA, the sequence is TGTGCCAGTAGTATTGACCGGCGGAGGGACACTGAAGCTTTCTTT. In this chain, TRBV19 is recombined with TRBJ1-1; there is no confident call for the D gene. The germline V gene (reference sequence) supplies CDR1 LNHDA and CDR2 SQIVND. A distance of 14 bases separates the germline ends of V and J, which lose 3 bases and 3 bases respectively. Taken from cysteine to phenylalanine, the CDR3 has 15 residues. Just CDR3 DNA is preserved here, 45 bases in frame from base 1.